This T cell receptor beta chain was sequenced in a study of T cells expressing NK-cell markers. For the study at large: Investigators obtained TCR beta repertoires from sorted CD3+CD56+NKG2C+, CD3+CD56+NKG2C- and CD3+CD56-NKG2C+ T cells. There were seven HCMV-seropositive donors and one seronegative donor among the eight sequenced. Notes on the study in general: Over 5 donors showed dominant NKG2C+ clonotypes comprising roughly 1.0-7.0% of their CD8+ T cells. Once again these clonotypes came out on top in the CD3+CD56-NKG2C+ fraction of several donors.

The CDR3 is made up of 16 amino acids. In germline, CDR1 is SGHAT, CDR2 FQNNGV. TCRdb reprocessed the 5' RACE reads, with one entry per CDR3 protein and no DNA. Here the sample table reports roughly 280,000 distinct CDR3 sequences. About this clonotype: Its specificity is not known.

This sequence originates from a man aged 18 to 29 in good health. Sequencing was done on a sample of blood T cells: a sorted CD56 or NKG2C T cell subset, CD4+ or CD8+ T cells, or bulk PBMC T cells (not recorded which). The rearrangement uses TRBV11-2 and TRBJ2-1; no DNA is available, so the TRBD2 call from TCRdb remains unchecked. The CDR3 sequence: CASSFASGRFYNEQFF.